These 27 T cell receptor beta chains share one sample of origin, sequenced in a study of T cells in Graves' hyperthyroidism and ophthalmopathy. Amplified TCR beta CDR3 regions came from RNA transcripts. In the first-round RT-PCR of the TCR CDR3, the HTBI primer set was used. Via MiXCR, TCRdb re-called the multiplex PCR reads, giving one row per CDR3 protein. The table records about 460,000 distinct CDR3 sequences, around a fifth of them present only once. The source material was blood. The receptors derive from a woman aged 70-85 years with Graves' ophthalmopathy.

This clonotype was counted only a few times. J is TRBJ1-5 and V is TRBV12-3 or TRBV12-4; D not certain. This CDR3 has 16 amino acids. Trimming took 4 bases from V and 4 from J, leaving 17 bases between them. The CDR3 DNA follows: TGTGCCAGCAGTTCGGGAGCGACCGGGAGGAATCAGCCCCAGCATTTT. The encoded protein is CASSSGATGRNQPQHF.

The chain carries TRBV7-2 and TRBJ1-1, with D possibly being TRBD1 (5 bases). Per the germline V gene, CDR1 is SGHTA and CDR2 is FQGNSA. V was trimmed by 5 bases and J by 1 base, leaving 14 bases between them. CDR3 length: 15 residues. CDR3 in amino acids: CASSVDGQPNTEAFF. The CDR3 DNA is TGTGCCAGCAGCGTAGACGGACAACCGAACACTGAAGCTTTCTTT.

This clonotype occurred a few times. The chain couples TRBV28 to TRBJ1-5, with D uncertain. Germline CDR1 and CDR2: MDHEN and SYDVKM. The CDR3 is made up of 15 amino acids. V lost 4 bases, J lost 0 bases, and 10 bases lay in between. CDR3 DNA sequence: TGTGCCAGCAGTTCCCGCGGGAGTAGCAATCAGCCCCAGCATTTT. Its protein product is CASSSRGSSNQPQHF.

In its sample, this clonotype was seen many times. This chain links TRBV7-2 with TRBJ2-5, with TRBD2 matching 7 bases. Germline lookup yields CDR1 SGHTA and CDR2 FQGNSA. CDR3 size: 15 residues. V was clipped by 5 bases and J by 4 bases; unmatched bases: 10. CDR3 loop: CASSPVLAVRETQYF. The CDR3 DNA sequence: TGTGCCAGCAGCCCAGTCCTAGCGGTCAGAGAGACCCAGTACTTC.

This clonotype was seen only a few times. The rearrangement joins TRBV28 to TRBJ2-1, with a tentative D call TRBD2 (5 bases). Germline assignment: CDR1 MDHEN and CDR2 SYDVKM. Trimming left V 6 bases short and J 0 bases short, with 18 bases between. The CDR3 has 17 amino acids. The CDR3 nucleotides read TGTGCCAGCAGCACGACGGGATGGGGTAGCTCCTACAATGAGCAGTTCTTC. Translation: CASSTTGWGSSYNEQFF.

This clonotype was found many times. This chain connects TRBV7-2 to TRBJ2-1; 11 bases match TRBD2. The CDR3 extends over 15 amino acids. CDR1 and CDR2 (germline): SGHTA, FQGNSA. V lost 3 bases and J lost 7; bases outside the gene matches: 5. The CDR3 nucleotides read TGTGCCAGCAGCTTTCTAGCGGGAGGTTTAAATGAGCAGTTCTTC. This codes for CASSFLAGGLNEQFF.

This clonotype has a count of ten or more. This chain connects TRBV28 to TRBJ2-2, with 8 bases that match TRBD1. CDR1 is MDHEN and CDR2 is SYDVKM in the germline V gene. V lost 3 bases and J lost 3; bases outside the gene matches: 3. CDR3 length: 15 residues. Here the CDR3 DNA reads TGTGCCAGCAGTTTTTCAGGGGGCGACACCGGGGAGCTGTTTTTT. It is translated as CASSFSGGDTGELFF.

This clonotype was seen only a few times. The CDR3 protein is CASSLAAGGGNTEAFF. DNA of the CDR3: TGTGCCAGCAGCTTAGCCGCAGGGGGGGGGAACACTGAAGCTTTCTTT. The chain joins TRBV7-9 to TRBJ1-1, with 7 bases identical to TRBD1. This CDR3 is built from 16 residues. Trimming cost V 0 bases and J 1 base; bases outside gene matches: 5. CDR1 and CDR2 (germline): SEHNR, FQNEAQ (reference sequence).

The rearrangement uses TRBV15 and TRBJ1-6; possible D gene TRBD1, 6 bases. The germline CDR1 and CDR2 sequences are LNHNV and YYDKDF (reference sequence). V lost 2 bases to trimming and J lost 7 bases, with 12 bases between them. The length of the CDR3 is 15 residues. The CDR3 DNA reads as TGTGCCACCAGCAGAAACAGGGTGGGGAATTCACCCCTCCACTTT. Translating gives CATSRNRVGNSPLHF. Complete variable domain (other parts from reference TRBV15 and TRBJ1-6): DAMVIQNPRYQVTQFGKPVTLSCSQTLNHNVMYWYQQKSSQAPKLLFHYYDKDFNNEADTPDNFQSRRPNTSFCFLDIRSPGLGDTAMYLCATSRNRVGNSPLHFGNGTRLTVT.

This clonotype was observed at least ten times. This CDR3 is CAWRNPGADTQYF. CDR3 sequence (DNA): TGTGCCTGGAGGAACCCGGGAGCCGATACGCAGTATTTT. The chain carries TRBV30 and TRBJ2-3; D is possibly TRBD2 (6 bases). Trimming shortened V by 3 bases and J by 6 bases, and 13 bases separated the two germline ends. The CDR3 has 13 amino acids. Germline CDR1 reads GTSNPN; CDR2 reads SVGIG (reference sequence).

This clonotype was observed once. The rearrangement joins TRBV29-1 to TRBJ1-1, with unresolved D. There are 14 residues in the CDR3. Trimming stripped 2 bases from V and 6 bases from J, with 16 bases between. Germline V CDR1 and CDR2: SQVTM, ANQGSEA. The CDR3 protein is CSVEIRRGRSEAFF. In DNA, the CDR3 is TGCAGCGTTGAAATTCGACGGGGTAGGTCTGAAGCTTTCTTT.

The chain combines TRBV7-2 with TRBJ1-5; no clear D. V lost 2 bases and J lost 7, with 12 bases in between. CDR3 length: 14 amino acids. From germline, CDR1 is SGHTA and CDR2 FQGNSA. Here the CDR3 reads CASSLRGFGQPQHF. The DNA for the CDR3 is TGTGCCAGCAGCTTACGAGGGTTTGGACAGCCCCAGCATTTT.

The chain recombines TRBV6-1 with TRBJ1-5, with 9 bases that match TRBD1. Unmatched junction bases numbered 14, after V lost 5 bases and J lost 6 bases. Looked up from germline, CDR1 is MNHNS and CDR2 is SASEGT. This CDR3 comprises 17 residues. In DNA, the CDR3 is TGTGCCAGCAGTCTGCGGGCGGGACAGGGTTTCACTCAGCCCCAGCATTTT. Translating it yields CASSLRAGQGFTQPQHF.

This clonotype showed up many times. The chain couples TRBV10-3 to TRBJ1-1; D gene uncertain. The V and J ends lost 10 bases and 1 base respectively, with 13 bases between them. The CDR3 is made up of 13 amino acids. CDR1 is ENHRY, CDR2 SYGVKD, per germline. The CDR3 loop reads CATLTSGNTEAFF. CDR3 nucleotides: TGTGCCACCCTGACAAGCGGGAACACTGAAGCTTTCTTT.

There are a few counts of this clonotype. The chain employs TRBV7-8 and TRBJ2-7, with D perhaps matching TRBD2 (5 bases). V was pared by 0 bases and J by 2 bases, with 8 bases between. CDR1 and CDR2 (germline): SGHVS, FQNEAQ. The CDR3 is 14 amino acids. The CDR3 protein is CASSLAKRPYEQYF. The CDR3, as DNA: TGTGCCAGCAGCTTAGCGAAGCGGCCCTACGAGCAGTACTTC.

This clonotype has more than one count but fewer than ten. The chain is built from TRBV6-1 and TRBJ1-3; 12 nucleotides agree with TRBD1. Germline V gene lookup returns CDR1 MNHNS and CDR2 SASEGT. This CDR3 is 16 amino acids long. V dropped 3 bases and J dropped 4; count of bases not matched to a gene: 4. The CDR3 sequence: CASSEGTGGDGNTIYF. CDR3 in DNA: TGTGCCAGCAGTGAGGGGACAGGGGGCGACGGAAACACCATATATTTT.

Concerning this clonotype: A much larger clone is a single base away; this may be a read error. As DNA, the CDR3 is TGTGCCGGCAGTTTAGCCCGGGGACTAGCGGGAGGAACAGATACGCAGTATTTT. Translating it yields CAGSLARGLAGGTDTQYF. The V call is TRBV12-3 or TRBV12-4, the J call TRBJ2-3; 15 bases line up with TRBD2. This CDR3 region has 18 residues.

This clonotype has at least ten counts. The chain employs TRBV28 and TRBJ1-4; tentative D call: TRBD1 (5 bases). The CDR3 totals 16 residues. V was cut by 3 bases and J by 8 bases, with 19 bases left in between. Germline values: CDR1 MDHEN, CDR2 SYDVKM. This CDR3 reads CASSFFSWVGDEKLFF. For the CDR3, the DNA is TGTGCCAGCAGTTTTTTTTCTTGGGTTGGGGACGAAAAACTGTTTTTT.

Notes on this clonotype: The germline gene is not matched at one end of the junction; a read error may be the cause. This rearrangement joins TRBV3-1 to TRBJ1-3; D unclear. Germline CDR1 and CDR2: LGHDT and YNNKEL (reference sequence). The CDR3 totals 13 residues. The CDR3 DNA reads as TGTGCCAGCAGCCAAGACCGGCCTAACACCACATATTTT. Amino acids: CASSQDRPNTTYF. Full variable domain (remainder filled in from reference TRBV3-1 and TRBJ1-3): DTAVSQTPKYLVTQMGNDKSIKCEQNLGHDTMYWYKQDSKKFLKIMFSYNNKELIINETVPNRFSPKSPDKAHLNLHINSLELGDSAVYFCASSQDRPNTTYFGEGSWLTVV.

At least ten counts were recorded for this clonotype. V is TRBV20-1 and J is TRBJ2-5; TRBD1 might be the D (6 bases). Between the trimmed V and J ends, which lost 0 bases and 5 bases, there was a span of 10 bases. In germline, CDR1 is DFQATT, CDR2 SNEGSKA (reference sequence). The CDR3 is 13 amino acids. The DNA of the CDR3 is TGCAGTGCTAGAGATGCAGGGGCCGAGACCCAGTACTTC. Its protein product is CSARDAGAETQYF.

This clonotype turned up a few times. The genes are TRBV25-1 and TRBJ2-1; 7 nucleotides align to TRBD2. V was pared by 1 base and J by 8 bases, with 5 bases of the junction left unmatched. CDR3 size: 14 residues. Per germline, CDR1 MGHDK and CDR2 SYGVNS. The CDR3 nucleotides read TGTGCCAGCAGTGAATCCGGACTAGTCCATGAGCAGTTCTTC. This sequence encodes CASSESGLVHEQFF.

This clonotype appeared many times. V usage is TRBV11-2 and J usage is TRBJ2-5; D is unclear. Germline V gene data show CDR1 as SGHAT and CDR2 as FQNNGV. The CDR3 spans 13 residues. Trimming removed 0 bases from V and 4 bases from J, with 6 bases in between. CDR3 in DNA: TGTGCCAGCAGCTTAGAGGGTGGAGAGACCCAGTACTTC. Translation: CASSLEGGETQYF.

The chain links TRBV6-1 to TRBJ1-2; 8 nucleotides match TRBD1. J was trimmed by 8 bases and V by 5 bases; bases with no gene match: 7. The CDR3 loop spans 13 amino acids. Germline-derived CDR1 and CDR2 are MNHNS and SASEGT. CDR3: CASSHPTGGGYTF. In DNA form, the CDR3 reads TGTGCCAGCAGTCATCCTACAGGGGGGGGCTACACCTTC.

Comment on this clonotype: Being one base from a much bigger clone, this may be a read error. This rearrangement joins TRBV2 to TRBJ1-2; 7 bases align to TRBD1. The CDR3 is 12 residues long. CDR1 SNHLY and CDR2 FYNNEI come from the germline V gene. The CDR3 region is CASMGQNYGYNF. The CDR3 region has the DNA TGTGCCAGCATGGGACAGAACTATGGCTACAACTTC.

J is TRBJ2-7 and V is TRBV15; D uncertain. CDR1 and CDR2 from the germline V gene are LNHNV and YYDKDF (reference sequence). The CDR3 runs to 15 residues. V was shortened by 3 bases and J by 2 bases, with 14 bases between the two germline ends. Written as DNA, the CDR3 is TGTGCCACCAGCAGCCCTGGGGTTCCAACCTACGAGCAGTACTTC. Amino acids: CATSSPGVPTYEQYF.

There are many counts of this clonotype. The chain is built from TRBV7-3 and TRBJ1-1; maybe TRBD1 (6 bases). This CDR3 has 14 residues. With 5 bases removed from V and 1 base from J, the gap between germline ends came to 11 bases. The germline V gene has CDR1 SGHTA and CDR2 FQGTGA. This CDR3 is CASSAPGQNTEAFF. CDR3 sequence (DNA): TGTGCCAGCAGCGCGCCGGGACAGAACACTGAAGCTTTCTTT.

This clonotype came up a few times. The chain joins TRBV28 to TRBJ2-3; 11 nucleotides align to TRBD2. J lost 6 bases, V lost 6 bases, and 8 bases had no gene match. The CDR3 sequence is 15 residues long. Germline assignment: CDR1 MDHEN and CDR2 SYDVKM. The CDR3 loop reads CASRVAGGVRDTQYF. The CDR3 bases are TGTGCCAGCAGGGTAGCGGGAGGGGTTCGCGATACGCAGTATTTT.